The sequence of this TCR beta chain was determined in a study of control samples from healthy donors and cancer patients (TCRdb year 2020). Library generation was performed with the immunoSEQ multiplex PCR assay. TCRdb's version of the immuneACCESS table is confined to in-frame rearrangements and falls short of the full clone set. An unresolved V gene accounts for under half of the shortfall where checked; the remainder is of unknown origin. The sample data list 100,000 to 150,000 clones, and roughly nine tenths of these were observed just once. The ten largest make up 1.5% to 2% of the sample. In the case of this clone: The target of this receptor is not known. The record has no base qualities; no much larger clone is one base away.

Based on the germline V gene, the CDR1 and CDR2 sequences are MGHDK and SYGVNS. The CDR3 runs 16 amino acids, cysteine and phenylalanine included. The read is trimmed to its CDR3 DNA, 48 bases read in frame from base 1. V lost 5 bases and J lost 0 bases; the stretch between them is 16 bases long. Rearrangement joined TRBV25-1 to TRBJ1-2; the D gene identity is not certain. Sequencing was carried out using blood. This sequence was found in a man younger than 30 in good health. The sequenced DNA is TGTGCCAGCAGTATGTCGTGGCAGAGCACTAACTATGGCTACACCTTC. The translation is CASSMSWQSTNYGYTF.